The next 21 T cell receptor beta chains were all read from a single sample in a study of cytomegalovirus exposure and HLA in healthy donors. Researchers ran the PCR with 60 Vbeta and 13 Jbeta primers. The method was immunoSEQ multiplex PCR; TCRdb's version includes in-frame clones alone and lacks a portion of them. The data show 100,000 to 120,000 clones, about four fifths seen once. Source material: PBMCs. These receptor sequences come from a young woman in good health and CMV-seronegative.

This chain uses TRBV28 with TRBJ2-3, with TRBD2 matching 9 bases. The CDR3 consists of 17 residues. After removal of 2 bases from V and 4 bases from J, the junction contained 10 bases not matched to a gene. In germline, CDR1 is MDHEN, CDR2 SYDVKM. Written as DNA, the CDR3 is TGTGCCAGCAGTTTAGAGAAGGTAGCGGGAGTTGCAGATACGCAGTATTTT. Translating gives CASSLEKVAGVADTQYF.

The chain employs TRBV2 and TRBJ1-2, with D tentatively TRBD1 (5 bases). Germline assignment: CDR1 SNHLY and CDR2 FYNNEI. V was pared by 1 base and J by 8 bases, with 14 bases between. The CDR3 extends over 14 amino acids. In nucleotides, the CDR3 is TGTGCCAGCAGTGAAGGGGGCGCCGTAATCGGCTACACCTTC. It yields the protein CASSEGGAVIGYTF.

This clone was detected only once. J is TRBJ1-2 and V is TRBV9; D ambiguous. The CDR3 is made up of 14 amino acids. The germline V gene has CDR1 SGDLS and CDR2 YYNGEE. V lost 0 bases, J lost 1 base, and 7 bases lay in between. This chain's CDR3 is CASSVEQNNYGYTF. The CDR3 nucleotides are TGTGCCAGCAGCGTAGAACAGAATAACTATGGCTACACCTTC.

The chain recombines TRBV4-1 with TRBJ2-5, with D uncertain. The assigned J gene may be wrong: the sequence end matches TRBJ2-7 better. The CDR3 covers 14 residues. Per germline, CDR1 MGHRA and CDR2 YSYEKL. The CDR3 DNA reads as TGCGCCAGCAGCCGTATCGCCGGGTCCTACGAGCAGTACTTC. Translating it yields CASSRIAGSYEQYF.

This sequence joins TRBV4-3 and TRBJ2-3; D call uncertain. Germline assignment: CDR1 LGHNA and CDR2 YSLEER. The V gene lost 0 bases and the J gene lost 2 bases, with 6 bases spanning the gap. The CDR3 spans 14 residues. CDR3 in amino acids: CASSQDVNTDTQYF. CDR3 bases: TGCGCCAGCAGCCAAGACGTTAACACAGATACGCAGTATTTT.

The CDR3 spells CASSLTPTGWRYGYTF. Written as DNA, the CDR3 is TGCGCCAGCAGCTTGACCCCGACAGGGTGGCGATATGGCTACACCTTC. The chain employs TRBV5-1 and TRBJ1-2, with 7 bases fitting TRBD1. Per germline, CDR1 SGHRS and CDR2 YFSETQ. V dropped 1 base and J dropped 5; count of bases not matched to a gene: 11. The CDR3 extends over 16 amino acids.

The chain recombines TRBV5-1 with TRBJ2-1; TRBD2 is a possible D gene (5 bases). The V end was cut by 3 bases, the J end by 4 bases, with 23 bases between. This CDR3 is built from 18 residues. Germline-derived CDR1 and CDR2 are SGHRS and YFSETQ. CDR3 nucleotides: TGCGCCAGCAGCTCCGGACTGAATCAAGCCGCCATATACAATGAGCAGTTCTTC. Its protein is CASSSGLNQAAIYNEQFF.

The chain has TRBV29-1 and TRBJ2-2, with D perhaps matching TRBD2 (6 bases). The CDR3 is 14 amino acids. Germline V CDR1 and CDR2: SQVTM, ANQGSEA. V was shortened by 5 bases and J by 1 base, with 11 bases between the two germline ends. CDR3 sequence (DNA): TGCAGCGTTCGGAGGGGCTTGAACACCGGGGAGCTGTTTTTT. It is translated as CSVRRGLNTGELFF.

The chain employs TRBV6-5 and TRBJ2-1; no clear D gene. V was shortened by 0 bases and J by 7 bases, with 7 bases between the two germline ends. The CDR3 is made up of 13 amino acids. CDR1 and CDR2 (germline): MNHEY, SVGAGI. Here the CDR3 reads CASSYSVGNEQFF. The CDR3, as DNA: TGTGCCAGCAGTTACTCAGTCGGGAATGAGCAGTTCTTC.

The CDR3 spells CASSSKAGGLNEQYF. CDR3 sequence (DNA): TGTGCCAGCAGTTCGAAGGCGGGAGGGCTAAACGAGCAGTACTTC. This sequence joins TRBV6-5 and TRBJ2-7; 9 bases match TRBD2. J was trimmed by 5 bases and V by 4 bases; bases with no gene match: 9. The germline V gene encodes CDR1 MNHEY and CDR2 SVGAGI. This CDR3 has 15 amino acids.

This chain links TRBV25-1 with TRBJ1-4; TRBD1 matches at 9 bases. This CDR3 contains 18 residues. CDR1 MGHDK and CDR2 SYGVNS come from the germline V gene. V was pared by 6 bases and J by 0 bases, with 11 bases of the junction left unmatched. The CDR3 here is CASSSGTGYPATNEKLFF. The CDR3 DNA reads as TGTGCCAGCAGCTCCGGGACAGGGTACCCTGCAACTAATGAAAAACTGTTTTTT.

CDR3 residues: CASSQNSGTGLYGYTF. The CDR3 DNA follows: TGCGCCAGCAGCCAAAATTCCGGGACAGGGCTATATGGCTACACCTTC. This chain joins TRBV4-1 and TRBJ1-2, with TRBD1 identical over 9 bases. Germline values: CDR1 MGHRA, CDR2 YSYEKL. This CDR3 has 16 amino acids. The V gene end was trimmed by 2 bases and the J gene end by 5 bases; junction bases not matched to a gene: 9.

As DNA, the CDR3 is TGTGCCAGCAGCCAAGATTTAGTGGGGGGAGGCCTCGGGGAGACCCAGTACTTC. Translating gives CASSQDLVGGGLGETQYF. The chain is built from TRBV4-2 and TRBJ2-5; D is perhaps TRBD2 (6 bases). The ends were cut back, 0 bases at V and 5 bases at J, with 22 bases in the middle. Germline V gene data show CDR1 as LGHNA and CDR2 as YNFKEQ. CDR3 length equals 18 residues.

This rearrangement joins TRBV5-4 to TRBJ1-2; D might be TRBD1 (6 bases). There are 15 residues in the CDR3. In germline, CDR1 is SGHNT, CDR2 YYREEE (reference sequence). With 3 bases removed from V and 0 bases from J, the gap between germline ends came to 12 bases. This CDR3 reads CASSSWDKSNYGYTF. In DNA, the CDR3 is TGTGCCAGCAGCTCCTGGGACAAATCTAACTATGGCTACACCTTC.

This chain joins TRBV29-1 and TRBJ1-2, with 11 bases aligning to TRBD1. There are 11 residues in the CDR3. Germline V gene sequence: CDR1 SQVTM, CDR2 ANQGSEA. The V and J ends lost 6 bases and 7 bases, in that order; junction bases with no gene match: 1. Here the CDR3 reads CSVGQGVGYTF. CDR3 DNA: TGCAGCGTGGGACAGGGGGTTGGCTACACCTTC.

The rearrangement joins TRBV18 to TRBJ1-2; 9 nucleotides match TRBD1. After removal of 2 bases from V and 7 bases from J, the junction contained 5 bases not matched to a gene. CDR3 length equals 14 residues. Germline V gives CDR1 KGHSH, CDR2 LQKENI. DNA of the CDR3: TGTGCCAGCTCACCAGGTGGGACAGGGAGTGGCTACACCTTC. This encodes CASSPGGTGSGYTF.

V gene TRBV29-1 combines with J gene TRBJ1-2; TRBD1 matches at 9 bases. V trimming: 5 bases; J trimming: 4 bases; junction bases outside the gene matches: 5. CDR3 length: 13 residues. Germline loops: CDR1 SQVTM, CDR2 ANQGSEA. CDR3 in DNA: TGCAGCGTTCTGACAGGGGGGTCCTATGGCTACACCTTC. The encoded protein is CSVLTGGSYGYTF.

In nucleotides, the CDR3 is TGTGCCAGCAGCTTGTTTGGGGGAGGGCCTGTCGAGCAGTACTTC. It encodes CASSLFGGGPVEQYF. The V gene is TRBV5-6, the J gene TRBJ2-7; 7 bases match TRBD2. Germline values: CDR1 SGHDT, CDR2 YYEEEE. After removal of 1 base from V and 6 bases from J, the junction contained 10 bases not matched to a gene. The CDR3 runs 15 residues.

J is TRBJ1-1 and V is TRBV19; D perhaps matches TRBD1 (6 bases). The V end lost 1 base, the J end lost 3 bases, and 12 bases lay between the germline ends. The germline CDR1 and CDR2 sequences are LNHDA and SQIVND (reference sequence). The CDR3 is 15 amino acids. DNA for the CDR3: TGTGCCAGTAGTATAGGGTCAGGGGCGCACACTGAAGCTTTCTTT. Protein sequence: CASSIGSGAHTEAFF.

This clone was seen once. J is TRBJ2-5 and V is TRBV5-6; 13 bases match TRBD2. Gene TRBJ2-7 matches the end of the DNA better, so the J call may be wrong. The germline V gene has CDR1 SGHDT and CDR2 YYEEEE. The CDR3 is made up of 15 amino acids. DNA of the CDR3: TGTGCCAGCAGCGTGGGACTAGCGGGAACCTACGAGCAGTACTTC. Its protein is CASSVGLAGTYEQYF.

The rearrangement links TRBV7-2 to TRBJ2-7; unclear D gene. From germline, CDR1 is SGHTA and CDR2 FQGNSA. The CDR3 is made up of 15 amino acids. V lost 2 bases and J 6 bases, leaving 17 bases between the germline ends. The CDR3 reads CASSLSGTLGLEQYV. Written as DNA, the CDR3 is TGTGCCAGCAGCTTATCAGGTACCCTCGGCCTCGAGCAGTACGTC.